The 27 T cell receptor beta chains presented below share a single source sample, sequenced in a study of T cell responses to AZD1222 COVID-19 vaccine. Using immunoSEQ multiplex PCR, the repertoire was profiled, and TCRdb retains in-frame clones only, with some absent. The sample holds over 150,000 clones, 80% to 95% seen once. Sequenced here: peripheral blood, sampled on day 0 of AZD1222 vaccination. The origin of the receptors is an adult in good health.

CDR3 residues: CASSSTGGRGLGYTF. The CDR3 DNA reads TGTGCCAGCAGCTCAACCGGCGGCAGGGGACTTGGCTACACCTTC. The J gene is TRBJ1-2, the V gene TRBV7-9; TRBD1 is a possible D gene (6 bases). The CDR3 covers 15 residues. V lost 4 bases and J 7 bases, leaving 19 bases between the germline ends. Germline CDR1 is SEHNR and CDR2 is FQNEAQ (reference sequence).

As for this clone: One end of the junction fails to match germline, which may point to a read error. V gene TRBV7-9 combines with J gene TRBJ1-4; perhaps TRBD1 as D (6 bases). Germline CDR1 reads SEHNR; CDR2 reads FQNEAQ (reference sequence). The CDR3 has 13 residues. CDR3 DNA: TGTGCCAGCACCCGACCAGGGGATGAGAAACTGTTTTTT. This encodes CASTRPGDEKLFF. Full variable domain (outside the CDR3, taken from reference TRBV7-9 and TRBJ1-4): DTGVSQNPRHKITKRGQNVTFRCDPISEHNRLYWYRQTLGQGPEFLTYFQNEAQLEKSRLLSDRFSAERPKGSFSTLEIQRTEQGDSAMYLCASTRPGDEKLFFGSGTQLSVL.

The chain employs TRBV24-1 and TRBJ2-5; 8 bases match TRBD2. V lost 5 bases to trimming and J lost 1 base; unmatched junction nucleotides: 8. In germline, CDR1 is KGHDR, CDR2 SFDVKD. This CDR3 spans 16 amino acids. The CDR3 DNA follows: TGTGCCACCAGTGGTGTGGGGGCGGGGGGCCAAGAGACCCAGTACTTC. Translated: CATSGVGAGGQETQYF.

In this sample, this clone turned up a few times. The chain is built from TRBV27 and TRBJ2-2; TRBD1 is a possible D gene (5 bases). The CDR3 has 14 amino acids. Germline CDR1 reads MNHEY; CDR2 reads SMNVEV (reference sequence). V gave up 7 bases and J gave up 4 bases, with 13 bases separating them. The CDR3 DNA reads as TGTGCCAGCAAGGGCAGGGTGGGCACCGGGGAGCTGTTTTTT. This codes for CASKGRVGTGELFF.

V and J are TRBV5-1 and TRBJ2-7; 10 nucleotides line up with TRBD2. Trimming cost V 4 bases and J 2 bases; bases outside gene matches: 6. Germline lookup yields CDR1 SGHRS and CDR2 YFSETQ. The CDR3 runs 15 residues. CDR3 nucleotides: TGCGCCAGCAGCCCTACTAGCGGGACCCCCTACGAGCAGTACTTC. Protein: CASSPTSGTPYEQYF.

The chain employs TRBV9 and TRBJ2-1, with 7 bases identical to TRBD1. The CDR3 has 15 residues. CDR1 and CDR2 from the germline V gene are SGDLS and YYNGEE. The junction had 4 bases not matched to a gene; V was cut back by 4 bases and J by 0 bases. The CDR3 here is CASSLTGNSYNEQFF. The CDR3, as DNA: TGTGCCAGCAGCCTGACAGGGAACTCCTACAATGAGCAGTTCTTC.

The chain carries TRBV7-9 and TRBJ2-3; maybe TRBD2 (5 bases). The V end lost 5 bases, the J end lost 15 bases, and 21 bases lay between the germline ends. Germline CDR1 reads SEHNR; CDR2 reads FQNEAQ (reference sequence). This CDR3 contains 13 residues. The CDR3 region has the DNA TGTGCCAGCAGCCTTTCCCGCCAAGCGGCGTACTATTTT. Translated, it gives CASSLSRQAAYYF.

The V call is TRBV2, the J call TRBJ1-5, with D possibly TRBD1 on 5 matching bases. The CDR3 length is 14 residues. Trimming removed 4 bases at V and 2 bases at J, with 9 bases between. Germline values: CDR1 SNHLY, CDR2 FYNNEI. The DNA of the CDR3 is TGTGCCAGCAGTGGAAGAGGGGGCAATCAGCCCCAGCATTTT. Its translation: CASSGRGGNQPQHF.

The chain employs TRBV7-9 and TRBJ2-2; a possible D gene is TRBD1 (5 bases). In germline, CDR1 is SEHNR, CDR2 FQNEAQ (reference sequence). V lost 5 bases and J lost 3, with 13 bases in between. The CDR3 is 15 amino acids. The CDR3 coding sequence is TGTGCCAGCAGCCGACAGTCCGTTGACACCGGGGAGCTGTTTTTT. Protein sequence: CASSRQSVDTGELFF.

J is TRBJ2-7 and V is TRBV13; 9 nucleotides match TRBD1. J was trimmed by 0 bases and V by 4 bases; bases with no gene match: 10. The CDR3 runs 17 residues. Germline loops: CDR1 PRHDT, CDR2 FYEKMQ (reference sequence). The CDR3 DNA sequence: TGTGCCAGCAGCTCCACCCCTACAGGGGGCTCCTCCTACGAGCAGTACTTC. It codes for CASSSTPTGGSSYEQYF.

The chain combines TRBV19 with TRBJ2-7, with 8 bases identical to TRBD1. The CDR3 consists of 15 residues. Germline V lookup: CDR1 LNHDA, CDR2 SQIVND (reference sequence). V gave up 4 bases and J gave up 4 bases; unmatched junction bases: 9. The CDR3 loop is CASSSPGQAEYEQYF. The DNA of the CDR3 is TGTGCCAGTAGTAGCCCGGGACAGGCGGAATACGAGCAGTACTTC.

The gene calls are TRBV5-6 and TRBJ1-6, with 9 bases matching TRBD1. Germline V lookup: CDR1 SGHDT, CDR2 YYEEEE. CDR3 length equals 16 residues. The junction had 6 bases not matched to a gene; V was cut back by 4 bases and J by 4 bases. The CDR3 reads CASSLGQGRYNSPLHF. CDR3 nucleotides: TGTGCCAGCAGCCTGGGACAGGGTCGTTATAATTCACCCCTCCACTTT.

J is TRBJ1-5 and V is TRBV2; D not certain. Germline CDR1 reads SNHLY; CDR2 reads FYNNEI. The ends were cut back, 0 bases at V and 3 bases at J, with 15 bases in the middle. This CDR3 has 17 residues. In DNA form, the CDR3 reads TGTGCCAGCAGTGAAGCGCTTACCAGCACGTACAATCAGCCCCAGCATTTT. Translated: CASSEALTSTYNQPQHF. Filled out from reference TRBV2 and TRBJ1-5, the complete variable domain reads EPEVTQTPSHQVTQMGQEVILRCVPISNHLYFYWYRQILGQKVEFLVSFYNNEISEKSEIFDDQFSVERPDGSNFTLKIRSTKLEDSAMYFCASSEALTSTYNQPQHFGDGTRLSIL.

The rearrangement uses TRBV2 and TRBJ2-3, with TRBD2 matching over 8 bases. The CDR3 is 16 amino acids. CDR1 SNHLY and CDR2 FYNNEI come from the germline V gene. V dropped 5 bases and J dropped 5; count of bases not matched to a gene: 12. The CDR3 region is CASSPGLAKSGDTQYF. Here the CDR3 DNA reads TGTGCCAGCAGTCCAGGACTAGCTAAATCAGGAGATACGCAGTATTTT. Combining the CDR3 with reference TRBV2 and TRBJ2-3 gives the whole variable domain EPEVTQTPSHQVTQMGQEVILRCVPISNHLYFYWYRQILGQKVEFLVSFYNNEISEKSEIFDDQFSVERPDGSNFTLKIRSTKLEDSAMYFCASSPGLAKSGDTQYFGPGTRLTVL.

The chain links TRBV2 to TRBJ1-6, with D perhaps TRBD1 (5 bases). V was clipped by 6 bases and J by 7 bases, with 13 bases between them. Germline CDR1 reads SNHLY; CDR2 reads FYNNEI. The CDR3 is 14 amino acids. The CDR3 region is CASSQTVENSPLHF. As DNA, the CDR3 is TGTGCCAGCAGCCAGACAGTTGAAAATTCACCCCTCCACTTT.

The chain uses TRBV5-1 and TRBJ2-1, with 10 nucleotides matching TRBD2. CDR1 is SGHRS and CDR2 is YFSETQ in the germline V gene. Trimming at V came to 0 bases and at J to 7 bases, leaving 4 bases not matched to a gene. The CDR3 sequence is 15 residues long. The CDR3 DNA is TGCGCCAGCAGCTTGGGGAGCGGGGGGGCGAATGAGCAGTTCTTC. Amino acid sequence: CASSLGSGGANEQFF.

This chain uses TRBV7-3 with TRBJ2-1, with TRBD2 matching 7 bases. Germline V gene data show CDR1 as SGHTA and CDR2 as FQGTGA. This CDR3 is built from 16 residues. V shed 5 bases, J shed 4 bases, and the junction held 11 bases outside the gene matches. CDR3 protein: CASSLGSSGMYNEQFF. The CDR3 bases are TGTGCCAGCAGCCTCGGTTCTAGCGGTATGTACAATGAGCAGTTCTTC.

CDR3 protein: CASRMTVSNTGELFF. In DNA, the CDR3 is TGCGCCAGCAGGATGACAGTTTCTAACACCGGGGAGCTGTTTTTT. This chain links TRBV5-1 with TRBJ2-2; D might be TRBD1 (5 bases). Germline lookup yields CDR1 SGHRS and CDR2 YFSETQ. The CDR3 totals 15 residues. With 5 bases removed from V and 2 bases from J, the gap between germline ends came to 13 bases.

This chain links TRBV10-2 with TRBJ1-6; 7 bases align to TRBD1. CDR3 length: 17 residues. The germline V gene has CDR1 WSHSY and CDR2 SAAADI. V lost 0 bases and J lost 5; bases outside the gene matches: 7. CDR3 residues: CASSESKGGGHNSPLHF. The CDR3 DNA reads as TGCGCCAGCAGTGAGTCGAAGGGAGGGGGCCATAATTCACCCCTCCACTTT.

The V and J genes are TRBV25-1 and TRBJ2-7; D unclear. From germline, CDR1 is MGHDK and CDR2 SYGVNS. V lost 5 bases and J lost 3, with 14 bases in between. There are 14 residues in the CDR3. CDR3 loop: CASSTRFDDYEQYF. The CDR3 DNA sequence: TGTGCCAGCAGTACCAGGTTCGATGACTACGAGCAGTACTTC.

This chain joins TRBV6-5 and TRBJ2-7, with a weak D call TRBD2 (6 bases). The CDR3 consists of 14 residues. The germline V gene has CDR1 MNHEY and CDR2 SVGAGI. V dropped 5 bases and J dropped 0 bases, with 11 bases sitting between them. CDR3 nucleotide sequence: TGTGCCAGCAGTCGGGACTTCGGCTCCTACGAGCAGTACTTC. This gives the protein CASSRDFGSYEQYF.

The chain couples TRBV6-5 to TRBJ2-3; unclear D gene. V lost 6 bases and J lost 2, with 12 bases in between. The germline CDR1 and CDR2 sequences are MNHEY and SVGAGI. This CDR3 comprises 14 residues. The DNA of the CDR3 is TGTGCCAGCAGGTTGACGGTGACCACAGATACGCAGTATTTT. This translates into CASRLTVTTDTQYF.

This rearrangement joins TRBV7-6 to TRBJ2-4; the D gene could be TRBD1 or TRBD2 (7 bases each). This CDR3 has 14 residues. CDR1 is SGHVS and CDR2 is FNYEAQ in the germline V gene. Trimming stripped 1 base from V and 8 bases from J, with 12 bases between. The CDR3 DNA reads as TGTGCCAGCAGCTTAGAGGGGGCGGGGGACATTCAGTACTTC. This translates into CASSLEGAGDIQYF. The variable domain in full, completed from reference TRBV7-6 and TRBJ2-4, reads GAGVSQSPRYKVTKRGQDVALRCDPISGHVSLYWYRQALGQGPEFLTYFNYEAQQDKSGLPNDRFSAERPEGSISTLTIQRTEQRDSAMYRCASSLEGAGDIQYFGAGTRLSVL.

The rearrangement joins TRBV5-1 to TRBJ1-3; no clear D gene. The germline V and J ends were trimmed by 4 bases and 7 bases, with 12 bases remaining between them. Germline V gives CDR1 SGHRS, CDR2 YFSETQ. The CDR3 has 13 amino acids. CDR3 DNA: TGCGCCAGCAGCACTGGGAGTCCGAACACCATATATTTT. Amino acid sequence: CASSTGSPNTIYF.

The chain has TRBV7-2 and TRBJ2-3; D gene uncertain. CDR1 is SGHTA and CDR2 is FQGNSA in the germline V gene. This CDR3 is built from 17 residues. The V end was cut by 2 bases, the J end by 0 bases, with 15 bases between. CDR3 DNA: TGTGCCAGCAGCTTACGATGGAGCGTCTCTAGCACAGATACGCAGTATTTT. It specifies CASSLRWSVSSTDTQYF.

This clone was seen just once. As DNA, the CDR3 is TGTGCCATCAGTAGGGGACTAGCGGGTTATCAGGAAGGATCCTACAATGAGCAGTTCTTC. It is translated as CAISRGLAGYQEGSYNEQFF. V is TRBV10-3 and J is TRBJ2-1; 12 bases fit TRBD2. This CDR3 has 20 amino acids. Losses at the gene ends were 5 bases for V and 1 base for J; bases not matched to a gene: 15. CDR1 ENHRY and CDR2 SYGVKD come from the germline V gene.

This clone has a single count. The chain is built from TRBV19 and TRBJ1-1, with 10 bases aligning to TRBD1. From germline, CDR1 is LNHDA and CDR2 SQIVND (reference sequence). The J segment lost 4 bases and the V segment lost 6 bases, leaving 2 bases of the junction unmatched. This CDR3 has 13 amino acids. This CDR3 reads CASRDRGVTEAFF. In DNA, the CDR3 is TGTGCCAGTAGGGACAGGGGGGTCACTGAAGCTTTCTTT.